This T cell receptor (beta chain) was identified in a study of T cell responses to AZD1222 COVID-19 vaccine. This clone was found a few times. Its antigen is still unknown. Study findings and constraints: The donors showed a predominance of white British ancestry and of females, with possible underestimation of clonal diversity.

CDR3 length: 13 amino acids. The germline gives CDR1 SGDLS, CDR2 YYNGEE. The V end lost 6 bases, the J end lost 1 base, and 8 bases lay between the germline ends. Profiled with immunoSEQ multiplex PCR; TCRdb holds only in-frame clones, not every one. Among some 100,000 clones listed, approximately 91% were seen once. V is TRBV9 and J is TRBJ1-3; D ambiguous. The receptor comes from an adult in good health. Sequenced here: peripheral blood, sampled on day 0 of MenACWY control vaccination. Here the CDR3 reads CASNEASGNTIYF. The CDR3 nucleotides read TGTGCCAGCAACGAGGCTTCTGGAAACACCATATATTTT.